This T cell receptor (beta chain) derives from a study of blood T cell repertoires in COVID-19. Whole-study context: Sample material is recorded as cDNA or gDNA derived from T cells, B-cell-depleted T cells, or PBMCs.

Some clones are missing from TCRdb's copy, which holds only in-frame ones; the method was immunoSEQ multiplex PCR. Of tens of thousands of clones in the sample, approximately 87% were seen once. J lost 3 bases, V lost 0 bases, and 2 bases had no gene match. Germline V gene data show CDR1 as SGHRS and CDR2 as YFSETQ. The CDR3 runs to 15 residues. Material for sequencing was peripheral blood. The genes are TRBV5-1 and TRBJ2-3, with 9 bases that match TRBD1. The clonotype comes from a human donor in a cohort sampled during active COVID-19. The CDR3 loop reads CASSLEGQGTDTQYF. Written as DNA, the CDR3 is TGCGCCAGCAGCTTGGAAGGACAGGGGACAGATACGCAGTATTTT.